This T cell receptor beta chain originates from a study of blood T cell repertoires in COVID-19. In the study overall: The United States, Italy and Spain were the sources of the acute and convalescent COVID-19 samples. In each case, the material was cDNA or gDNA derived from T cells, B-cell-depleted T cells, or PBMCs.

Clones were sequenced by immunoSEQ multiplex PCR, and TCRdb holds only the in-frame ones, with some missing. Of 400,000 to 500,000 clones in the sample, over 75% were seen once. All enrollees were about 18 to 89 years old and from about 25 US areas. CDR1 and CDR2 (germline): GTSNPN, SVGIG (reference sequence). This CDR3 spans 13 amino acids. V lost 5 bases and J lost 1, with 11 bases in between. The source material was PBMCs or T cells enriched from blood (not recorded which). The V call is TRBV30, the J call TRBJ2-5; D gene unclear. The TCR sequence derives from a woman aged 18-35 years who had been exposed to COVID-19. CDR3 sequence (DNA): TGTGCCTGGGAAGAAATGGCCCAAGAGACCCAGTACTTC. It yields the protein CAWEEMAQETQYF.